This T cell receptor beta chain derives from a study of cytomegalovirus exposure and HLA in healthy donors. Study-level information: Among the 370 or so donors who were genotyped, roughly 86% fell in the genetic ancestry cluster that is associated with self-reported Caucasian donors.

Overall study findings and caveats: Rare sequences made up most TCRs, while some public TCRs were found in many donors. Specific recognition of CMV antigens was confirmed in vitro for three chains (all CMV-associated).

A multiplex PCR was run with 60 Vbeta primers and 13 Jbeta primers. Per the study methods: In a later analysis, roughly 11 million of tens of millions of unique beta chains occurred in at least two donors. Sequenced by immunoSEQ multiplex PCR; TCRdb stores in-frame clones only, minus some. V, J and clone size reflect that table, while D and trimming were determined from the DNA. The table includes 73,000 or so clones, around 76% detected once. Worth noting for this clone: Its target is not known.

The CDR3 has 14 amino acids. The V gene's germline CDR1 is SEHNR and CDR2 FQNEAQ (reference sequence). V shed 5 bases and J shed 5 bases, with 13 bases lying between them. Sequences were obtained from PBMCs. This TCR was recovered from a man over 45 in good health and CMV-seronegative. This chain joins TRBV7-9 and TRBJ1-5; possibly TRBD1 for D (6 bases). CDR3 amino acids: CASSEPDSDQPQHF. For the CDR3, the DNA is TGTGCCAGCAGCGAGCCGGACAGCGATCAGCCCCAGCATTTT.